Following are 9 T cell receptor beta chains from one sample sequenced in a study of blood T cell repertoires in COVID-19. Assay used: immunoSEQ multiplex PCR; TCRdb lists only in-frame clones, some missing. The sample carries about 70,000 clones, about 82% recorded once. The sequenced material came from peripheral blood. Receptors originate from a woman between 55 and 75 years old with acute or convalescent COVID-19.

The CDR3 loop reads CASSLSLSYNSPLHF. In nucleotides, the CDR3 is TGTGCCAGCAGCTTATCACTCTCCTATAATTCACCCCTCCACTTT. The chain combines TRBV11-2 with TRBJ1-6; no firm D call. CDR3 length: 15 amino acids. V lost 2 bases, J lost 0 bases, and 5 bases lay in between. CDR1 is SGHAT, CDR2 FQNNGV, per germline.

The chain uses TRBV18 and TRBJ2-2; 8 bases are shared with TRBD2. The CDR3 is made up of 15 amino acids. In germline, CDR1 is KGHSH, CDR2 LQKENI. V lost 3 bases and J lost 3; bases outside the gene matches: 3. CDR3 DNA: TGTGCCAGCTCACCTTTAGCGGGGTACACCGGGGAGCTGTTTTTT. This translates into CASSPLAGYTGELFF.

The chain carries TRBV9 and TRBJ1-5; 7 bases agree with TRBD1. CDR3 size: 15 residues. Trimming cost V 3 bases and J 0 bases; bases outside gene matches: 3. Germline values: CDR1 SGDLS, CDR2 YYNGEE. CDR3 DNA sequence: TGTGCCAGCAGCGAGGGGACAGTTAGCAATCAGCCCCAGCATTTT. This encodes CASSEGTVSNQPQHF.

The chain carries TRBV5-1 and TRBJ2-3, with D possibly TRBD2 on 6 matching bases. Germline V gene lookup returns CDR1 SGHRS and CDR2 YFSETQ. The CDR3 is 15 amino acids. V was cut by 0 bases and J by 2 bases, with 10 bases left in between. This CDR3 reads CASSLGAGPTDTQYF. The CDR3, as DNA: TGCGCCAGCAGCTTGGGGGCGGGACCCACAGATACGCAGTATTTT.

The chain uses TRBV7-2 and TRBJ2-5; D call uncertain. V lost 3 bases to trimming and J lost 1 base, with 6 bases between them. The CDR3 is 13 amino acids. Germline-derived CDR1 and CDR2 are SGHTA and FQGNSA. In DNA form, the CDR3 reads TGTGCCAGCAGCTTGACAATCCAAGAGACCCAGTACTTC. Its translation is CASSLTIQETQYF.

The chain recombines TRBV7-9 with TRBJ1-5, with TRBD1 matching over 10 bases. This CDR3 comprises 16 residues. With 0 bases clipped from V and 6 bases from J, the junction kept 5 bases outside the gene matches. Germline values: CDR1 SEHNR, CDR2 FQNEAQ (reference sequence). The chain's CDR3 is CASSLAFGTGVQPQHF. The CDR3 DNA follows: TGTGCCAGCAGCTTAGCGTTCGGGACAGGGGTTCAGCCCCAGCATTTT. The complete variable domain, with remaining parts taken from reference TRBV7-9 and TRBJ1-5, reads DTGVSQNPRHKITKRGQNVTFRCDPISEHNRLYWYRQTLGQGPEFLTYFQNEAQLEKSRLLSDRFSAERPKGSFSTLEIQRTEQGDSAMYLCASSLAFGTGVQPQHFGDGTRLSIL.

This chain links TRBV7-8 with TRBJ2-5, with D possibly TRBD2 on 6 matching bases. Germline-derived CDR1 and CDR2 are SGHVS and FQNEAQ. Trimming took 4 bases from V and 6 from J, leaving 18 bases between them. CDR3 length: 15 residues. The CDR3 DNA follows: TGTGCCAGCAGCTCGCCCGGGGGAAAGGGAAAGACCCAGTACTTC. It specifies CASSSPGGKGKTQYF.

The rearrangement uses TRBV2 and TRBJ2-5; 7 bases line up with TRBD2. There are 13 residues in the CDR3. Germline CDR1 reads SNHLY; CDR2 reads FYNNEI. With 9 bases clipped from V and 5 bases from J, the junction kept 9 bases outside the gene matches. CDR3 in DNA: TGTGCCAGTAGGGGAGGGCGAGTCGAGACCCAGTACTTC. Its protein is CASRGGRVETQYF.

V usage is TRBV19 and J usage is TRBJ1-1; D gene unclear. The length of the CDR3 is 15 residues. Trimming removed 9 bases at V and 1 base at J, with 18 bases between. Germline V CDR1 and CDR2: LNHDA, SQIVND (reference sequence). CDR3 sequence reads: CASLPGIGPNTEAFF. The CDR3 bases are TGTGCCAGCCTACCGGGGATAGGACCGAACACTGAAGCTTTCTTT.